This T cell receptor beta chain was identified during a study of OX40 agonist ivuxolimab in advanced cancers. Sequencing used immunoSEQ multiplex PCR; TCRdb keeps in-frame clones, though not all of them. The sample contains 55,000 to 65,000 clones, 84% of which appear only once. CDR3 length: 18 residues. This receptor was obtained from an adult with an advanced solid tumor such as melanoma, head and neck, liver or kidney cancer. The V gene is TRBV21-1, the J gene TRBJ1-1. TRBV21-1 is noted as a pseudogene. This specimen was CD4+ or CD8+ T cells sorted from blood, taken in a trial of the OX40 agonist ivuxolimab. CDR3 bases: TGTGCCAGCAGCAAAAGAATTTCGTCACGGCGAGTGAACACTGAAGCTTTCTTT. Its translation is CASSKRISSRRVNTEAFF.